These 15 T cell receptor beta chains were sequenced from one sample in a study of shared clonotypes between healthy human individuals. Generated by immunoSEQ multiplex PCR, the TCRdb table keeps only in-frame clones and is missing some. The repertoire has about 1.5 million clones, roughly 98% of them found once; the top ten carry roughly 0.4%. Sequenced: naive CD4+ T cells sorted from blood. The subset: CD45RA+ positively selected. The receptors originated from a man aged 25 to 40 in good health.

This rearrangement joins TRBV27 to TRBJ2-1; 9 bases map to TRBD2. Per the germline V gene, CDR1 is MNHEY and CDR2 is SMNVEV (reference sequence). V lost 7 bases, J lost 7 bases, and 8 bases stayed unmatched. The CDR3 covers 14 residues. CDR3 sequence (DNA): TGTGCCAGCATCGGTCTAGCGGGAAGGAATGAGCAGTTCTTC. Its translation: CASIGLAGRNEQFF.

This chain connects TRBV9 to TRBJ2-7; D gene unclear. V lost 2 bases to trimming and J lost 0 bases, with 12 bases between them. Germline CDR1 SGDLS, CDR2 YYNGEE. The CDR3 consists of 15 residues. Here the CDR3 DNA reads TGTGCCAGCAGCGTGGGATTAGACCTCTCCTACGAGCAGTACTTC. Translation gives CASSVGLDLSYEQYF.

The chain has TRBV5-1 and TRBJ2-2; tentative D call: TRBD2 (5 bases). The CDR3 extends over 14 amino acids. Between the trimmed V and J ends, which lost 5 bases and 5 bases, there was a span of 13 bases. The germline gives CDR1 SGHRS, CDR2 YFSETQ. The CDR3 is CASRGKVATGELFF. CDR3 nucleotides: TGCGCCAGCAGGGGTAAGGTAGCGACCGGGGAGCTGTTTTTT.

This chain joins TRBV6-5 and TRBJ2-7, with unresolved D. The CDR3 totals 15 residues. Trimming removed 0 bases from V and 4 bases from J, with 13 bases in between. CDR1 and CDR2 from the germline V gene are MNHEY and SVGAGI. The CDR3: CASSYSEIAHYEQYF. The CDR3 DNA reads TGTGCCAGCAGTTACTCGGAAATAGCCCATTACGAGCAGTACTTC.

V is TRBV6-1 and J is TRBJ2-2; D possibly corresponds to TRBD1 (6 bases). Trimming cost V 1 base and J 5 bases, with 14 bases left between them. Germline CDR1 and CDR2: MNHNS and SASEGT. CDR3 size: 16 residues. The CDR3 here is CASSEGVGRGTGELFF. CDR3 DNA sequence: TGTGCCAGCAGTGAAGGTGTGGGCAGGGGAACCGGGGAGCTGTTTTTT.

The chain is built from TRBV14 and TRBJ2-5; 8 bases match TRBD1. Germline lookup yields CDR1 SGHDN and CDR2 FVKESK. The CDR3 loop spans 16 amino acids. V lost 4 bases, J lost 4 bases, and 11 bases stayed unmatched. Written as DNA, the CDR3 is TGTGCCAGCAGCCGCTCGCAGGGGGCGATGGGAGAGACCCAGTACTTC. It codes for CASSRSQGAMGETQYF.

The chain uses TRBV4-2 and TRBJ2-2; 11 bases map to TRBD2. The V and J ends lost 5 bases and 6 bases, in that order; junction bases with no gene match: 5. Germline CDR1 and CDR2: LGHNA and YNFKEQ. The CDR3 covers 15 residues. CDR3 nucleotide sequence: TGTGCCAGCAGCAACATAGCGGGAGGGCCCGGGGAGCTGTTTTTT. It is translated as CASSNIAGGPGELFF.

This clone was picked up one time. This sequence joins TRBV11-2 and TRBJ2-1; maybe TRBD2 (5 bases). V shed 0 bases and J shed 5 bases, with 11 bases lying between them. The germline V gene has CDR1 SGHAT and CDR2 FQNNGV. CDR3 length: 15 residues. This chain's CDR3 is CASSLEGAVNNEQFF. The CDR3 nucleotides are TGTGCCAGCAGCTTAGAGGGAGCGGTTAACAATGAGCAGTTCTTC.

The rearrangement links TRBV21-1 to TRBJ2-1; the D segment call TRBD2 is taken from the table without a DNA check. TRBV21-1 is a pseudogene segment. The length of the CDR3 is 15 residues. The DNA for the CDR3 is TGTGCCAGCAGCAATGATAGCGGGAACCACAATGAGCAGTTCTTC. It specifies CASSNDSGNHNEQFF.

The V and J genes are TRBV6-1 and TRBJ1-1; no clear D. The V end lost 2 bases, the J end lost 7 bases, and 14 bases lay between the germline ends. There are 14 residues in the CDR3. Germline CDR1 MNHNS, CDR2 SASEGT. This CDR3 is CASSERRGVSEAFF. In nucleotides, the CDR3 is TGTGCCAGCAGTGAACGCCGGGGAGTTAGTGAAGCTTTCTTT.

The chain employs TRBV14 and TRBJ1-1; D is unclear. With 3 bases removed from V and 7 bases from J, the gap between germline ends came to 9 bases. Per the germline V gene, CDR1 is SGHDN and CDR2 is FVKESK. This CDR3 is 12 amino acids long. The CDR3 DNA is TGTGCCAGCAGCCACGCCAGAGGTGAAGCTTTCTTT. Its translation is CASSHARGEAFF.

This chain uses TRBV11-2 with TRBJ2-3; 12 positions agree with TRBD2. The V gene's germline CDR1 is SGHAT and CDR2 FQNNGV. CDR3 size: 16 residues. J was trimmed by 3 bases and V by 2 bases; bases with no gene match: 3. The CDR3 sequence: CASSLLAGGWTDTQYF. The CDR3 DNA reads as TGTGCCAGCAGCTTACTAGCGGGAGGGTGGACAGATACGCAGTATTTT.

CDR3 nucleotide sequence: TGCAGCGTTGGCGGGACAGGGGCGGCTTATTACGAGCAGTACTTC. Its translation: CSVGGTGAAYYEQYF. The chain combines TRBV29-1 with TRBJ2-7; TRBD1 matches at 10 bases. The ends lost 4 bases at V and 4 bases at J; junction bases unmatched: 10. Germline CDR1 is SQVTM and CDR2 is ANQGSEA. The CDR3 totals 15 residues.

V gene TRBV5-1 combines with J gene TRBJ2-1; 11 bases match TRBD1. The germline V gene encodes CDR1 SGHRS and CDR2 YFSETQ. The CDR3 is 15 amino acids. V trimming: 3 bases; J trimming: 7 bases; junction bases outside the gene matches: 6. The CDR3 region has the DNA TGCGCCAGCAGCTACCGGACAGGGGGCAGGAATGAGCAGTTCTTC. Translating it yields CASSYRTGGRNEQFF.

This clone was picked up one time. J is TRBJ2-7 and V is TRBV11-3; tentatively, D is TRBD1 or TRBD2 (6 bases each). This CDR3 is built from 15 residues. Looked up from germline, CDR1 is SGHNT and CDR2 is YENEEA. Trimming removed 1 base at V and 5 bases at J, with 15 bases between. This CDR3 is CASSLGGAGTNEQYF. CDR3 nucleotide sequence: TGTGCCAGCAGCTTAGGGGGGGCCGGGACAAACGAGCAGTACTTC. Looking up the rest from reference TRBV11-3 and TRBJ2-7 gives the full variable domain: EAGVVQSPRYKIIEKKQPVAFWCNPISGHNTLYWYLQNLGQGPELLIRYENEEAVDDSQLPKDRFSAERLKGVDSTLKIQPAELGDSAVYLCASSLGGAGTNEQYFGPGTRLTVT.